Given below is one T cell receptor beta chain in context. Antigen unknown. The donors were in the 120-subject validation cohort, distinct from the roughly 720-subject first cohort. These data belong to a study of cytomegalovirus exposure and HLA in healthy donors. Study-wide findings and caveats: High specificity and sensitivity for cytomegalovirus status were reported for the classifier. Most observed TCR sequences were rare, whereas some public TCRs were detected in many donors. In the 95 to 150 validation repertoires, a later analysis found that first-cohort TCR clusters tended to co-occur.

Here immunoSEQ multiplex PCR was the method, and the copy in TCRdb shows in-frame clones only, minus some. The sample has fewer than 120,000 clones; around 89% are singletons. Losses at the gene ends were 3 bases for V and 8 bases for J; bases not matched to a gene: 7. Germline loops: CDR1 SGHTA, CDR2 FQGTGA. This CDR3 comprises 15 residues. The chain has TRBV7-3 and TRBJ2-1, with TRBD2 matching over 10 bases. Specimen: PBMCs. The sequence came from a woman aged 25 to 39 in good health and CMV-seropositive. CDR3 amino acids: CASSFSASGSDEQFF. Here the CDR3 DNA reads TGTGCCAGCAGCTTTTCGGCTAGCGGGAGTGATGAGCAGTTCTTC.